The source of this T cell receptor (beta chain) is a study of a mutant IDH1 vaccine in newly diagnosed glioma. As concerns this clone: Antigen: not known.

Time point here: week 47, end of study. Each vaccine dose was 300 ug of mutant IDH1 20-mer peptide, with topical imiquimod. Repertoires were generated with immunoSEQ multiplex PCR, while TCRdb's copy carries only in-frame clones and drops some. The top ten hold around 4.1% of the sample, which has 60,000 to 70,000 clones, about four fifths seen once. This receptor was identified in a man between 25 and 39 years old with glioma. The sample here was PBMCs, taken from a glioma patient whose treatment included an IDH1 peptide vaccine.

CDR3 protein: CASSQRQGSEKLFF. In DNA form, the CDR3 reads TGCGCCAGCAGCCAACGACAGGGCAGTGAAAAACTGTTTTTT. The chain is built from TRBV4-1 and TRBJ1-4, with 7 bases lining up with TRBD1. Looked up from germline, CDR1 is MGHRA and CDR2 is YSYEKL. CDR3 size: 14 residues. The V segment lost 2 bases and the J segment 7 bases; nucleotides outside the gene matches: 4.